The present entry profiles one T cell receptor beta chain with its context. Its specificity is not known. Sequenced material consisted of expressed TCRB transcripts (all of the isolated RNA was reverse transcribed). A few million reads, on average, came from each naive, central memory and regulatory T cell sample. Sequencing was performed with immunoSEQ multiplex PCR; in TCRdb, only in-frame clones are kept and a portion is missing. The top ten clones hold approximately 0.022% of a sample with approximately 730,000 clones, around 15% of them seen once. The sample originates from a study of beta chain features in type 1 diabetes. Study summary: Healthy donors resembled patients in age, gender and cell yields. Study observations and caveats: TCRB CDR3s were moderately but significantly shorter in Type 1 diabetes patients in all four CD4+ subsets.

The CDR3 covers 12 residues. Germline CDR1 is SGHTA and CDR2 is FQGNSA. Trimming cost V 5 bases and J 12 bases, with 16 bases left between them. This receptor was identified in a man between 18 and 29 years old with type 1 diabetes. The sequenced sample consisted of naive CD4+ T cells from blood. J is TRBJ1-2 and V is TRBV7-2, with D hard to call. This chain's CDR3 is CASSPQLTRNTF. The DNA of the CDR3 is TGTGCCAGCAGCCCCCAATTGACCCGTAACACCTTC.